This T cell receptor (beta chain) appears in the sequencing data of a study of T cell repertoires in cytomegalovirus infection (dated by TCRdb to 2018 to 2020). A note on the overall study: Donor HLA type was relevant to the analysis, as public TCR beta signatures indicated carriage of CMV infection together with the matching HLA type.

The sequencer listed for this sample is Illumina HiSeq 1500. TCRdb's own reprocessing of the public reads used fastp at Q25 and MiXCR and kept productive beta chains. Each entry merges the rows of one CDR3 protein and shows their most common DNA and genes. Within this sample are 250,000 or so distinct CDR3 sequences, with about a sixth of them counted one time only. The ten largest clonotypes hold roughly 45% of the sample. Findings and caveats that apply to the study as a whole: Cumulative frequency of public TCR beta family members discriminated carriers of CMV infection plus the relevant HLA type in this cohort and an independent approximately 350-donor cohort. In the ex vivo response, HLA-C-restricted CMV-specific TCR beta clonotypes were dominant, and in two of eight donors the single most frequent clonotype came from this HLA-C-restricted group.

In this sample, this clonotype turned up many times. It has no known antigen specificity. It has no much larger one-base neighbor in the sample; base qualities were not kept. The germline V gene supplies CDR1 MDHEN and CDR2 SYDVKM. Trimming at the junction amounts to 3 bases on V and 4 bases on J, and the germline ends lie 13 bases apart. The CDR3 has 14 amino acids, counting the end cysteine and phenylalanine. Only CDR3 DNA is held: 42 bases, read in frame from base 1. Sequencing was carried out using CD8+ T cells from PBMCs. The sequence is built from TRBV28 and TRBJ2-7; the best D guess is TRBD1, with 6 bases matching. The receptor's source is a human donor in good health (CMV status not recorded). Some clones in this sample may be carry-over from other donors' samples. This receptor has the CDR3 CASSFGGTGYEQYF. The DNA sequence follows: TGTGCCAGCAGTTTTGGAGGCACAGGGTACGAGCAGTACTTC.